The 10 T cell receptor beta chains presented below share a single source sample, sequenced in a study of regulatory T cells in long-lasting Graves disease (dated by TCRdb to the early 2020s). The library was prepared using multiplex PCR. Sequenced using an Illumina HiSeq 4000. CDR3 regions were amplified by Arm-PCR with iRepertoire HTBI primers to construct TCR beta libraries. TCRdb took the public reads, trimmed them with fastp at Q25, ran MiXCR for clone calling and kept in-frame beta chains. For every CDR3 protein sequence, its rows merge into one entry that carries the most common genes and DNA. The sample has about 320,000 distinct CDR3 sequences on record, over 15% of them singletons. The top ten hold about 39% of the sample. This specimen's time point label, interpreted: newly diagnosed GD, antithyroid drugs for less than 3 months. For both TCR sequencing and RNA sequencing, RNA was extracted from PBMCs using TRIzol.

Material: peripheral blood mononuclear cells (PBMCs), obtained at new diagnosis, from a patient treated with antithyroid drugs. All receptors derive from a female donor with Graves disease.

The chain employs TRBV3-1 and TRBJ2-5, with 13 bases fitting TRBD2. The better agreement between TRBJ2-1 and the DNA end casts doubt on the J call. In germline, CDR1 is LGHDT, CDR2 YNNKEL (reference sequence). The CDR3 consists of 13 residues. CDR3: CASSPGLAGAQFF. The CDR3 DNA sequence: TGTGCCAGCAGCCCTGGACTAGCGGGAGCGCAGTTCTTC.

V is TRBV7-9 and J is TRBJ2-7, with 11 bases matching TRBD2. Germline CDR1 reads SEHNR; CDR2 reads FQNEAQ (reference sequence). The CDR3 is made up of 20 amino acids. V lost 1 base to trimming and J lost 4 bases; unmatched junction nucleotides: 18. CDR3 in DNA: TGTGCCAGCAGCTTAGACGTAGGGGGACTAGCGGCAGCCCAAGGATACGAGCAGTACTTC. It encodes CASSLDVGGLAAAQGYEQYF.

This clonotype was seen many times. The chain recombines TRBV7-9 with TRBJ1-1, with no clear D. The CDR3 runs 14 residues. Trimming removed 1 base at V and 1 base at J, with 7 bases between. CDR1 is SEHNR, CDR2 FQNEAQ, per germline (reference sequence). The CDR3 sequence is CASSLGETNTEAFF. The CDR3 DNA reads as TGTGCCAGCAGCTTAGGGGAGACGAACACTGAAGCTTTCTTT.

Comment on this clonotype: Being one base from a much bigger clone, this may be a read error. V is TRBV6-2 or TRBV6-3 and J is TRBJ1-1; D gene uncertain. The CDR3 has 14 residues. Looked up from germline, CDR1 is MNHEY and CDR2 is SVGEGT. The CDR3 DNA sequence: TGTACCAGCAGTTACGAAGCCGTGAACACTGAAGCTTTCTTT. Amino acids: CTSSYEAVNTEAFF.

This clonotype was seen many times. As DNA, the CDR3 is TGTGCCAGCACCACGGGGAAACGGAATGAGCAGTTCTTC. Protein sequence: CASTTGKRNEQFF. J is TRBJ2-1 and V is TRBV12-3 or TRBV12-4, with D possibly matching TRBD2 (5 bases). The CDR3 has 13 residues. The V and J ends lost 7 bases and 7 bases respectively, with 14 bases between them.

The V gene is TRBV5-1, the J gene TRBJ2-4; D might be TRBD1 (6 bases). The V end lost 3 bases, the J end lost 1 base, and 23 bases lay between the germline ends. The CDR3 consists of 19 residues. The germline V gene encodes CDR1 SGHRS and CDR2 YFSETQ. CDR3 coding DNA: TGCGCCAGCAGCTGGGGAATACCTGGACAGCGGCGGGCCAAAAACATTCAGTACTTC. The encoded protein is CASSWGIPGQRRAKNIQYF.

The sample holds many counts of this clonotype. This chain joins TRBV24-1 and TRBJ2-5; no clear D gene. The germline V gene has CDR1 KGHDR and CDR2 SFDVKD. This CDR3 spans 13 amino acids. With 5 bases removed from V and 5 bases from J, the gap between germline ends came to 11 bases. The CDR3 DNA is TGTGCCACCAGTGCCTCCCCCAGGGAGACCCAGTACTTC. It codes for CATSASPRETQYF.

This clonotype was detected many times. The chain couples TRBV7-9 to TRBJ2-1; 13 positions match TRBD2. V was clipped by 5 bases and J by 10 bases; unmatched bases: 23. Germline V lookup: CDR1 SEHNR, CDR2 FQNEAQ (reference sequence). CDR3 size: 20 residues. The CDR3 DNA follows: TGTGCCAGCAGCCCCGATCCACTACTAGCGGGAGGGCCTGCGATCGTAGAGCAGTTCTTC. This sequence encodes CASSPDPLLAGGPAIVEQFF.

This clonotype was seen ten or more times. The chain has TRBV27 and TRBJ2-5; tentative D call: TRBD2 (5 bases). Germline V gives CDR1 MNHEY, CDR2 SMNVEV (reference sequence). This CDR3 is 11 amino acids long. Trimming took 7 bases from V and 7 from J, leaving 10 bases between them. The CDR3 loop is CASTYGGTQYF. The CDR3 DNA reads TGTGCCAGCACCTACGGAGGGACCCAGTACTTC.

The genes are TRBV20-1 and TRBJ2-5; no firm D call. V was shortened by 3 bases and J by 6 bases, with 14 bases between the two germline ends. Looked up from germline, CDR1 is DFQATT and CDR2 is SNEGSKA (reference sequence). CDR3 length: 13 amino acids. In DNA, the CDR3 is TGCAGTGCTAGGTTGGAGCCCAAAAAGACCCAGTACTTC. This sequence encodes CSARLEPKKTQYF.